Presented here are 24 T cell receptor beta chains from one specimen sequenced in a study of blood T cell repertoires in COVID-19. Profiling relied on immunoSEQ multiplex PCR, and the TCRdb table lists in-frame clones only, not all of them. The sample carries roughly 73,000 clones, around 82% recorded once. The sequenced sample was peripheral blood. These receptors originate from a human donor in a cohort sampled during active COVID-19.

This clone was detected many times. The same CDR3 is also encoded by other DNA sequences in this sample. The J gene is TRBJ1-5, the V gene TRBV19, with D unresolved. V lost 5 bases, J lost 0 bases, and 5 bases lay in between. The germline V gene has CDR1 LNHDA and CDR2 SQIVND (reference sequence). This CDR3 region has 13 residues. CDR3 sequence: CASSLNSNQPQHF. DNA of the CDR3: TGTGCCAGTAGTCTTAATAGCAATCAGCCCCAGCATTTT.

This chain uses TRBV28 with TRBJ2-7; 10 positions agree with TRBD2. This CDR3 spans 15 amino acids. V shed 5 bases and J 3 bases; nucleotides not matched to a gene: 7. From germline, CDR1 is MDHEN and CDR2 SYDVKM. Here the CDR3 DNA reads TGTGCCAGCAGTGATGCTAGCGGGAGTCGCTACGAGCAGTACTTC. Translating gives CASSDASGSRYEQYF.

This clone was seen just once. This chain uses TRBV13 with TRBJ1-2; D may be TRBD1 (6 bases). Germline CDR1 reads PRHDT; CDR2 reads FYEKMQ (reference sequence). The CDR3 totals 17 residues. The V end lost 5 bases, the J end lost 1 base, and 20 bases lay between the germline ends. CDR3 protein: CASSNYPGTPFNYGYTF. CDR3 DNA: TGTGCCAGCAGCAACTACCCCGGGACACCTTTTAACTATGGCTACACCTTC.

This chain connects TRBV6-5 to TRBJ2-3; D remains ambiguous. Germline CDR1 and CDR2: MNHEY and SVGAGI. This CDR3 contains 13 residues. V was trimmed by 5 bases and J by 1 base, leaving 7 bases between them. The CDR3 protein is CASSPVGTDTQYF. The CDR3 DNA sequence: TGTGCCAGCAGTCCGGTCGGCACAGATACGCAGTATTTT.

The rearrangement uses TRBV7-2 and TRBJ2-7; possibly TRBD1 for D (6 bases). Germline loops: CDR1 SGHTA, CDR2 FQGNSA. The V and J ends lost 5 bases and 7 bases respectively, with 12 bases between them. The CDR3 sequence is 12 residues long. This CDR3 reads CASSRAGEEQYF. The CDR3 nucleotides are TGTGCCAGCAGCCGAGCAGGGGAAGAGCAGTACTTC.

The chain has TRBV15 and TRBJ1-2; no definite D call. Germline lookup yields CDR1 LNHNV and CDR2 YYDKDF (reference sequence). The CDR3 totals 12 residues. V gave up 0 bases and J gave up 3 bases, with 2 bases separating them. The CDR3 DNA follows: TGTGCCACCAGCAGAGACGACTATGGCTACACCTTC. The encoded protein is CATSRDDYGYTF.

The genes are TRBV2 and TRBJ2-7, with 7 bases matching TRBD2. The CDR3 is 13 amino acids. Trimming removed 7 bases from V and 2 bases from J; junction bases left unmatched: 5. Per the germline V gene, CDR1 is SNHLY and CDR2 is FYNNEI. CDR3 loop: CASMLAETYEQYF. The CDR3 DNA follows: TGTGCCAGCATGCTAGCGGAGACCTACGAGCAGTACTTC.

The chain recombines TRBV23-1 with TRBJ2-1; 8 bases are a match to TRBD2. TRBV23-1 is filed as an ORF, its function uncertain. The CDR3 runs to 16 residues. Trimming took 0 bases from V and 6 from J; bases not matched to a gene: 7. CDR3 amino acids: CASSQSASGSGNEQFF. The CDR3 DNA reads as TGCGCCAGCAGTCAATCGGCGAGCGGGAGTGGCAATGAGCAGTTCTTC.

The chain recombines TRBV7-9 with TRBJ2-5, with D maybe TRBD2 (6 bases). V was pared by 4 bases and J by 5 bases, with 11 bases between. The germline gives CDR1 SEHNR, CDR2 FQNEAQ (reference sequence). The CDR3 is 13 residues long. The CDR3 nucleotides are TGTGCCAGCAGCTCCTATGGGGGGGAGACCCAGTACTTC. Protein: CASSSYGGETQYF.

The CDR3 sequence: CASSLLETEAAEEKLFF. The CDR3 DNA is TGTGCCAGCAGTTTATTGGAGACAGAGGCGGCGGAAGAAAAACTGTTTTTT. The chain has TRBV28 and TRBJ1-4, with D perhaps TRBD1 (5 bases). Germline CDR1 reads MDHEN; CDR2 reads SYDVKM. The CDR3 spans 17 residues. With 1 base removed from V and 8 bases from J, the gap between germline ends came to 20 bases.

The chain is built from TRBV9 and TRBJ1-6; D remains ambiguous. The CDR3 contains 15 residues. CDR1 is SGDLS, CDR2 YYNGEE, per germline. Between the trimmed V and J ends, which lost 0 bases and 8 bases, there was a span of 12 bases. In nucleotides, the CDR3 is TGTGCCAGCAGCGTAGGTCACCGAGGCGATTCACCCCTCCACTTT. Translating gives CASSVGHRGDSPLHF.

The chain has TRBV14 and TRBJ1-4, with D possibly matching TRBD1 (6 bases). CDR3 size: 15 residues. In germline, CDR1 is SGHDN, CDR2 FVKESK. V was pared by 2 bases and J by 3 bases, with 10 bases between. CDR3 region: CASSQTTGSNEKLFF. Written as DNA, the CDR3 is TGTGCCAGCAGCCAAACGACAGGATCTAATGAAAAACTGTTTTTT.

This clone was picked up a small number of times. The chain is built from TRBV4-1 and TRBJ2-7; 8 bases are a match to TRBD1. Germline values: CDR1 MGHRA, CDR2 YSYEKL. CDR3 length: 14 amino acids. V dropped 4 bases and J dropped 7; count of bases not matched to a gene: 9. The CDR3 DNA is TGCGCCAGCAGCCCGGGACAGGACCCAGAGGAGCAGTACTTC. Protein sequence: CASSPGQDPEEQYF.

The chain combines TRBV7-2 with TRBJ1-1; D perhaps matches TRBD1 (5 bases). Between the trimmed V and J ends, which lost 4 bases and 0 bases, there was a span of 9 bases. The CDR3 is made up of 14 amino acids. CDR1 and CDR2 (germline): SGHTA, FQGNSA. The CDR3 sequence: CASSSQALNTEAFF. CDR3 sequence (DNA): TGTGCCAGCAGCTCACAGGCCCTGAACACTGAAGCTTTCTTT.

This clone was counted a few times. The rearrangement links TRBV29-1 to TRBJ2-7, with 9 bases fitting TRBD1. The germline gives CDR1 SQVTM, CDR2 ANQGSEA. This CDR3 contains 13 residues. The J segment lost 3 bases and the V segment lost 3 bases, leaving 3 bases of the junction unmatched. CDR3 in amino acids: CSVDGTGRYEQYF. CDR3 sequence (DNA): TGCAGCGTTGACGGGACAGGGCGCTACGAGCAGTACTTC.

V usage is TRBV12-3 or TRBV12-4 and J usage is TRBJ2-3; a possible D gene is TRBD1 (5 bases). This CDR3 is built from 11 residues. V lost 2 bases to trimming and J lost 14 bases, with 11 bases between them. The DNA of the CDR3 is TGTGCCAGCAGTTTACAGGGCAAGGCGTATTTT. This encodes CASSLQGKAYF.

The chain is built from TRBV28 and TRBJ1-4; D may be TRBD1 (5 bases). Germline CDR1 reads MDHEN; CDR2 reads SYDVKM. This CDR3 region has 12 residues. Trimming took 2 bases from V and 14 from J, leaving 12 bases between them. CDR3 sequence (DNA): TGTGCCAGCAGTTTAACCGGCGGGGGGCTGTTTTTT. It is translated as CASSLTGGGLFF.

The J gene is TRBJ2-3, the V gene TRBV7-6; 9 bases match TRBD2. V lost 1 base and J lost 4; bases outside the gene matches: 3. The CDR3 has 15 residues. CDR1 and CDR2 from the germline V gene are SGHVS and FNYEAQ. The CDR3 protein is CASSLEWTSADTQYF. CDR3 DNA sequence: TGTGCCAGCAGCTTAGAATGGACTAGCGCAGATACGCAGTATTTT. The complete variable domain, with remaining parts taken from reference TRBV7-6 and TRBJ2-3, reads GAGVSQSPRYKVTKRGQDVALRCDPISGHVSLYWYRQALGQGPEFLTYFNYEAQQDKSGLPNDRFSAERPEGSISTLTIQRTEQRDSAMYRCASSLEWTSADTQYFGPGTRLTVL.

The chain is built from TRBV5-4 and TRBJ2-2; D may be TRBD2 (6 bases). This CDR3 has 16 residues. Germline V gene data show CDR1 as SGHNT and CDR2 as YYREEE (reference sequence). V lost 3 bases and J lost 2, with 14 bases in between. CDR3 sequence reads: CASSYSGGINTGELFF. DNA for the CDR3: TGTGCCAGCAGCTATAGTGGCGGGATTAACACCGGGGAGCTGTTTTTT.

For the CDR3, the DNA is TGCAGCCCGACAGGCGGAATACTGAACACTGAAGCTTTCTTT. Amino acids: CSPTGGILNTEAFF. The chain is built from TRBV29-1 and TRBJ1-1; TRBD1 is a possible D gene (6 bases). Germline V gene data show CDR1 as SQVTM and CDR2 as ANQGSEA. The CDR3 consists of 14 residues. V lost 8 bases and J lost 0, with 16 bases in between. The whole variable domain, remainder taken from reference TRBV29-1 and TRBJ1-1, is SAVISQKPSRDICQRGTSLTIQCQVDSQVTMMFWYRQQPGQSLTLIATANQGSEATYESGFVIDKFPISRPNLTFSTLTVSNMSPEDSSIYLCSPTGGILNTEAFFGQGTRLTVV.

This rearrangement joins TRBV2 to TRBJ2-6; D may be TRBD2 (5 bases). Trimming removed 7 bases from V and 1 base from J, with 11 bases in between. CDR1 and CDR2 (germline): SNHLY, FYNNEI. This CDR3 is built from 15 residues. As DNA, the CDR3 is TGTGCCAGCACTCTTAGGACTTCTGGGGCCAACGTCCTGACTTTC. This sequence encodes CASTLRTSGANVLTF.

J is TRBJ2-3 and V is TRBV28; 8 nucleotides line up with TRBD1. The CDR3 totals 13 residues. V lost 10 bases to trimming and J lost 0 bases; unmatched junction nucleotides: 3. Looked up from germline, CDR1 is MDHEN and CDR2 is SYDVKM. CDR3 DNA sequence: TGTGCCATCCGGGACAGGAGCACAGATACGCAGTATTTT. Residues: CAIRDRSTDTQYF.

The CDR3 nucleotides are TGCAGCGTTGGAGAGACGGGGAATGAAAAACTGTTTTTT. Translating it yields CSVGETGNEKLFF. The chain links TRBV29-1 to TRBJ1-4; no clear D. V lost 4 bases, J lost 5 bases, and 11 bases lay in between. This CDR3 is 13 amino acids long. CDR1 and CDR2 (germline): SQVTM, ANQGSEA. Using reference TRBV29-1 and TRBJ1-4 for the parts outside the CDR3, the full variable domain is SAVISQKPSRDICQRGTSLTIQCQVDSQVTMMFWYRQQPGQSLTLIATANQGSEATYESGFVIDKFPISRPNLTFSTLTVSNMSPEDSSIYLCSVGETGNEKLFFGSGTQLSVL.

The rearrangement joins TRBV28 to TRBJ1-5, with D tentatively TRBD1 (6 bases). The ends were cut back, 4 bases at V and 6 bases at J, with 13 bases in the middle. Germline V lookup: CDR1 MDHEN, CDR2 SYDVKM. The CDR3 has 14 amino acids. The CDR3 spells CASSSGGAVQPQHF. The DNA for the CDR3 is TGTGCCAGCAGTTCCGGGGGGGCTGTTCAGCCCCAGCATTTT.